Listed below are T cell receptor beta chains from one sample, sequenced in a study of T cell repertoires in cytomegalovirus infection. Via MiXCR, TCRdb re-called the reads, giving one row per CDR3 protein. The data show 150,000 or so distinct CDR3 sequences, about a fifth seen once. Their cognate antigens are unknown. The source was CD8+ T cells from cultured PBMCs, collected from culture after CMV antigen stimulation. The receptors originated from a human donor in good health (CMV status not recorded). Some clones in this sample may be carry-over from other donors' samples. Both conserved end residues are part of each CDR3. D genes are given only for firm matches. Clone size is shown for a subset of rows, as once, few, many or a class of expanded clone.

size,V,D,J,CDR3,DNA
-,TRBV9,-,TRBJ2-5,CASSVGLAPSETQYF,TGTGCCAGCAGCGTAGGGCTAGCGCCCTCGGAGACCCAGTACTTC
-,TRBV20-1,-,TRBJ2-1,CSARNRAETYNEQFF,TGCAGTGCTAGGAACAGGGCAGAAACGTACAATGAGCAGTTCTTC
-,TRBV7-6,-,TRBJ1-1,CASSLAPAGIDTEAFF,TGTGCCAGCAGCTTAGCGCCCGCAGGTATTGACACTGAAGCTTTCTTT
-,TRBV7-2,-,TRBJ1-4,CASRQTNGQNLRDFNEKLFF,TGTGCCAGCAGGCAGACGAACGGACAGAACCTAAGGGACTTTAATGAAAAACTGTTTTTT
-,TRBV7-2,TRBD1,TRBJ1-5,CASRTGGANQPQHF,TGTGCCAGCAGGACAGGGGGCGCGAATCAGCCCCAGCATTTT
few,TRBV7-9,TRBD2,TRBJ2-1,CASSGATPGGSGGASIDEQFF,TGTGCCAGCAGCGGTGCCACCCCGGGCGGTAGCGGGGGGGCCTCTATAGATGAGCAGTTCTTC
many,TRBV4-1,-,TRBJ1-5,CASSQFSVETYSNQPQHF,TGCGCCAGCAGCCAATTCTCGGTGGAAACATATAGCAATCAGCCCCAGCATTTT
-,TRBV27,-,TRBJ2-3,CASSLLARDTQYF,TGTGCCAGCAGTTTATTGGCCCGAGATACGCAGTATTTT
-,TRBV29-1,-,TRBJ1-2,CSALLITGNFGTF,TGCAGCGCGCTGTTGATTACAGGGAATTTCGGGACCTTC
-,TRBV11-3,-,TRBJ2-1,CASSLGGAPNEQFF,TGTGCCAGCAGCTTAGGGGGAGCACCCAATGAGCAGTTCTTC
-,TRBV27,-,TRBJ2-7,CASSLRAGELSYEQYF,TGTGCCAGCAGTTTACGAGCAGGAGAACTTTCCTACGAGCAGTACTTC
-,TRBV20-1,TRBD1,TRBJ1-1,CSARVGQGASMNTEAFF,TGCAGTGCTAGAGTCGGACAGGGGGCCTCCATGAACACTGAAGCTTTCTTT
few,TRBV7-8,-,TRBJ2-1,CASSLAPAGTYNEQFF,TGTGCCAGCAGCTTAGCCCCCGCGGGGACGTACAATGAGCAGTTCTTC
few,TRBV27,-,TRBJ1-5,CASSPDRGYSNQPQHF,TGTGCCAGCAGTCCAGACCGGGGATATAGCAATCAGCCCCAGCATTTT
-,TRBV29-1,-,TRBJ1-1,CSVPRGSNTEAFF,TGCAGCGTGCCCCGGGGGTCGAACACTGAAGCTTTCTTT
few,TRBV7-8,-,TRBJ1-5,CASSTSLSVLDSNQPQHF,TGTGCCAGCAGCACCTCCTTAAGTGTTTTAGATAGCAATCAGCCCCAGCATTTT
few,TRBV7-2,-,TRBJ1-1,CASSPKRTSMNTEAFF,TGTGCCAGCAGCCCGAAACGTACATCTATGAACACTGAAGCTTTCTTT
few,TRBV7-2,TRBD2,TRBJ2-7,CASSLVGGLDGHEQYF,TGTGCCAGCAGCTTAGTAGGGGGACTAGACGGCCACGAGCAGTACTTC
once,TRBV10-3,-,TRBJ1-2,CAISESRLGQVDGYTF,TGTGCCATCAGTGAGTCGAGGCTAGGTCAGGTCGATGGCTACACCTTC
-,TRBV5-1,TRBD2,TRBJ2-1,CASSLETSMSYNEQFF,TGCGCCAGCAGCTTGGAGACTAGCATGTCCTACAATGAGCAGTTCTTC
few,TRBV29-1,-,TRBJ2-1,CSVIVRNEQFF,TGCAGCGTAATAGTCCGGAATGAGCAGTTCTTC
few,TRBV7-2,-,TRBJ1-1,CASSLPGRMNTEAFF,TGTGCCAGCAGCTTACCTGGGCGGATGAACACTGAAGCTTTCTTT
-,TRBV11-2,TRBD1,TRBJ1-5,CASSLEFTGGQPQHF,TGTGCCAGCAGCTTGGAATTTACAGGGGGCCAGCCCCAGCATTTT
-,TRBV12-3/TRBV12-4,TRBD1,TRBJ2-6,CASGTGSGANVLTF,TGTGCCAGCGGGACAGGCTCTGGGGCCAACGTCCTGACTTTC
few,TRBV7-2,-,TRBJ2-6,CASSPTGANVLTF,TGTGCCAGCAGCCCGACGGGGGCCAACGTCCTGACTTTC
-,TRBV7-2,TRBD1,TRBJ1-6,CASRSHRGLTNSPLHF,TGTGCCAGCCGCTCCCACAGGGGGTTAACTAATTCACCCCTCCACTTT
-,TRBV6-5,-,TRBJ1-3,CASSYGGDSGNTIYF,TGTGCCAGCAGTTACGGAGGAGACTCTGGAAACACCATATATTTT
-,TRBV7-9,TRBD1,TRBJ1-2,CASSPGTGGASGYTF,TGTGCCAGCAGCCCCGGGACAGGGGGGGCTAGCGGCTACACCTTC
-,TRBV4-1,-,TRBJ1-1,CASSHPRKAEAFF,TGCGCCAGCAGCCACCCCCGGAAAGCAGAAGCTTTCTTT
many,TRBV5-1,-,TRBJ1-1,CASSSGSTEAFF,TGCGCCAGCAGCTCCGGATCCACTGAAGCTTTCTTT
-,TRBV7-9,-,TRBJ2-7,CASSPIRGIFLFEQYF,TGTGCCAGCAGCCCGATAAGGGGGATCTTCCTCTTCGAGCAGTACTTC
once,TRBV4-3,TRBD1,TRBJ1-4,CASSRTTGEDEKLFF,TGCGCCAGCAGCCGCACGACAGGGGAGGATGAAAAACTGTTTTTT
few,TRBV7-6,-,TRBJ1-5,CASSLGRGYQPQHF,TGTGCCAGCAGCTTAGGCAGGGGATACCAGCCCCAGCATTTT
few,TRBV11-2,TRBD1,TRBJ2-2,CASSFPGQVNTGELFF,TGTGCCAGCAGCTTCCCGGGACAGGTGAACACCGGGGAGCTGTTTTTT
-,TRBV6-5,-,TRBJ1-3,CASSSPISSGNTIYF,TGTGCCAGCAGCTCCCCTATAAGCTCTGGAAACACCATATATTTT
-,TRBV19,-,TRBJ1-1,CASTMRPGYAEAFF,TGTGCCAGTACGATGCGACCGGGCTACGCTGAAGCTTTCTTT
few,TRBV11-2,-,TRBJ1-2,CASSLDFYGYTF,TGTGCCAGCAGCTTGGACTTTTATGGCTACACCTTC
many,TRBV4-1,-,TRBJ1-5,CASSQGGNQPQHF,TGCGCCAGCAGCCAAGGGGGAAATCAGCCCCAGCATTTT
-,TRBV27,-,TRBJ2-7,CASSPRGGPSYEQYF,TGTGCCAGCAGTCCCCGCGGAGGGCCCTCCTACGAGCAGTACTTC
-,TRBV7-2,-,TRBJ1-5,CASSSPDEVNQPQHF,TGTGCCAGCAGCTCCCCAGACGAGGTAAACCAGCCCCAGCATTTT
-,TRBV4-3,-,TRBJ2-3,CASSSAPGRLTDTQYF,TGCGCCAGCAGCTCAGCCCCGGGACGCCTCACAGATACGCAGTATTTT
-,TRBV28,TRBD2,TRBJ2-2,CASSWSGAGGPTGELFF,TGTGCCAGCAGTTGGAGCGGAGCGGGGGGGCCAACCGGGGAGCTGTTTTTT
-,TRBV4-1,TRBD1,TRBJ1-3,CASSLGQALRPIYF,TGCGCCAGCAGCCTCGGACAGGCCCTTCGCCCCATATATTTT
few,TRBV28,-,TRBJ1-1,CASSFSSAVMNTEAFF,TGTGCCAGCAGTTTCTCCTCGGCAGTCATGAACACTGAAGCTTTCTTT
-,TRBV7-9,-,TRBJ2-7,CASSFEVTYEQYF,TGTGCCAGCAGCTTCGAGGTAACCTACGAGCAGTACTTC
few,TRBV6-2/TRBV6-3,-,TRBJ1-6,CASSYAGNSPLHF,TGTGCCAGCAGTTATGCGGGGAATTCACCCCTCCACTTT
few,TRBV13,TRBD1,TRBJ2-3,CASSWGQNTDTQYF,TGTGCCAGCAGCTGGGGACAGAACACAGATACGCAGTATTTT
-,TRBV29-1,TRBD1,TRBJ2-7,CSVEAGQGSYEQYF,TGCAGCGTTGAAGCGGGACAGGGGTCCTACGAGCAGTACTTC
few,TRBV4-1,TRBD1,TRBJ1-3,CASSQTTGGANSGNTIYF,TGCGCCAGCAGCCAAACGACAGGGGGGGCCAACTCTGGAAACACCATATATTTT
few,TRBV6-6,-,TRBJ2-7,CASSPSHGGGAYEQYF,TGTGCCAGCAGTCCGTCCCACGGAGGGGGCGCCTACGAGCAGTACTTC
many,TRBV28,-,TRBJ1-6,CASSPVGAYNSPLHF,TGTGCCAGCAGCCCGGTGGGGGCCTATAATTCACCCCTCCACTTT
-,TRBV30,-,TRBJ1-2,CAWRADAARGQYGYTF,TGTGCCTGGAGAGCCGACGCCGCCCGCGGCCAGTATGGCTACACCTTC
-,TRBV12-3/TRBV12-4,TRBD1,TRBJ2-2,CASSFPGQGAGELFF,TGTGCCAGCAGTTTCCCCGGACAGGGGGCCGGGGAGCTGTTTTTT
-,TRBV11-2,TRBD2,TRBJ2-7,CASSYLAGGPYEQYF,TGTGCCAGCAGCTATCTAGCGGGGGGGCCCTACGAGCAGTACTTC
-,TRBV12-3/TRBV12-4,-,TRBJ1-5,CASSLTRASNQPQHF,TGTGCCAGCAGTCTAACCCGGGCCAGCAATCAGCCCCAGCATTTT
-,TRBV12-3/TRBV12-4,-,TRBJ1-4,CASSLAGFEKLFF,TGTGCCAGCAGTTTAGCGGGATTCGAAAAACTGTTTTTT
-,TRBV15,-,TRBJ2-5,CATNGAVGETQYF,TGTGCCACCAACGGGGCGGTGGGAGAGACCCAGTACTTC
many,TRBV15,-,TRBJ1-1,CATSRDRGPLSGTEAFF,TGTGCCACCAGCAGAGACAGGGGTCCTCTCTCGGGCACTGAAGCTTTCTTT
-,TRBV12-5,TRBD1,TRBJ2-7,CASGFGTDEAHYEQYF,TGTGCTAGTGGTTTCGGGACAGATGAGGCCCACTACGAGCAGTACTTC
few,TRBV12-3/TRBV12-4,-,TRBJ1-2,CASSSVSPYGYTF,TGTGCCAGCAGTTCGGTTTCCCCCTATGGCTACACCTTC